The 30 T cell receptor beta chains in this list originate from one sample, sequenced in a study of T cell responses to AZD1222 COVID-19 vaccine. Produced via immunoSEQ multiplex PCR; TCRdb's table is partial and in-frame only. The sample holds nearly 200,000 clones, about 94% seen once. The sequences come from peripheral blood, collected 28 days after the second AZD1222 dose. These receptors were taken from an adult who received the AZD1222 COVID-19 vaccine.

As DNA, the CDR3 is TGTGCCAGCAGTGAAGTGACACTCGGGGAGCTGTTTTTT. It yields the protein CASSEVTLGELFF. The rearrangement links TRBV2 to TRBJ2-2; D is ambiguous. Trimming left V 1 base short and J 7 bases short, with 7 bases between. CDR1 and CDR2 (germline): SNHLY, FYNNEI. The CDR3 has 13 amino acids.

The chain has TRBV6-5 and TRBJ1-2, with D perhaps TRBD1 (6 bases). V shed 2 bases and J shed 11 bases, with 12 bases lying between them. The germline gives CDR1 MNHEY, CDR2 SVGAGI. The CDR3 loop spans 12 amino acids. The CDR3 sequence is CASSYRDKGYTF. Here the CDR3 DNA reads TGTGCCAGCAGTTACCGGGACAAAGGATACACCTTC.

This chain connects TRBV5-1 to TRBJ2-7, with D possibly called TRBD1 or TRBD2 (5 bases each). The CDR3 is 14 residues long. V lost 4 bases, J lost 2 bases, and 13 bases lay in between. CDR1 and CDR2 from the germline V gene are SGHRS and YFSETQ. In DNA, the CDR3 is TGCGCCAGCAGCGCTGATGGGGGTCCCTACGAGCAGTACTTC. Amino acid sequence: CASSADGGPYEQYF.

V usage is TRBV2 and J usage is TRBJ2-7, with TRBD1 identical over 7 bases. This CDR3 contains 13 residues. V lost 5 bases, J lost 2 bases, and 3 bases stayed unmatched. Per the germline V gene, CDR1 is SNHLY and CDR2 is FYNNEI. For the CDR3, the DNA is TGTGCCAGCAGTTACAGGGGTCCCTACGAGCAGTACTTC. This translates into CASSYRGPYEQYF.

The chain links TRBV5-1 to TRBJ1-1; D not resolved. There are 16 residues in the CDR3. The V gene's germline CDR1 is SGHRS and CDR2 YFSETQ. V shed 0 bases and J shed 1 base, with 13 bases lying between them. For the CDR3, the DNA is TGCGCCAGCAGCTTGGGGGCAGGTCGAGGGAACACTGAAGCTTTCTTT. It codes for CASSLGAGRGNTEAFF. The full variable domain, with the rest looked up from reference TRBV5-1 and TRBJ1-1, is KAGVTQTPRYLIKTRGQQVTLSCSPISGHRSVSWYQQTPGQGLQFLFEYFSETQRNKGNFPGRFSGRQFSNSRSEMNVSTLELGDSALYLCASSLGAGRGNTEAFFGQGTRLTVV.

This chain joins TRBV12-3 or TRBV12-4 and TRBJ1-1, with D possibly being TRBD1 (5 bases). The V end was cut by 10 bases, the J end by 0 bases, with 12 bases between. This CDR3 spans 13 amino acids. CDR3 sequence: CATIDSMNTEAFF. The DNA for the CDR3 is TGTGCCACCATAGACAGTATGAACACTGAAGCTTTCTTT.

This chain joins TRBV18 and TRBJ2-1; 14 positions match TRBD2. CDR1 is KGHSH and CDR2 is LQKENI in the germline V gene. The J segment lost 8 bases and the V segment lost 5 bases, leaving 17 bases of the junction unmatched. The CDR3 spans 19 residues. The CDR3 sequence: CASSGLARRLAGGRDEQFF. The CDR3 region has the DNA TGTGCCAGCTCAGGACTAGCGAGACGACTAGCGGGGGGGCGCGATGAGCAGTTCTTC.

This clone was seen just once. The CDR3 spells CASSLDTPGEKLFF. The CDR3 nucleotides are TGTGCCAGTAGCCTCGATACACCGGGAGAAAAACTGTTTTTT. The chain combines TRBV19 with TRBJ1-4; the D is unclear. The CDR3 has 14 residues. Per the germline V gene, CDR1 is LNHDA and CDR2 is SQIVND (reference sequence). The V and J ends lost 6 bases and 8 bases respectively, with 16 bases between them. The variable domain in full, with the rest retrieved from reference TRBV19 and TRBJ1-4, is DGGITQSPKYLFRKEGQNVTLSCEQNLNHDAMYWYRQDPGQGLRLIYYSQIVNDFQKGDIAEGYSVSREKKESFPLTVTSAQKNPTAFYLCASSLDTPGEKLFFGSGTQLSVL.

This clone occurred a few times. The genes are TRBV24-1 and TRBJ1-2; D is undetermined. CDR3 length equals 12 residues. V lost 1 base and J lost 8, with 7 bases in between. Germline V gene lookup returns CDR1 KGHDR and CDR2 SFDVKD. The CDR3, as DNA: TGTGCCACCAGTGATTTCGGGGAAGGCTACACCTTC. This gives the protein CATSDFGEGYTF.

The gene calls are TRBV12-5 and TRBJ2-1; 7 bases map to TRBD1. The CDR3 extends over 14 amino acids. The junction had 4 bases not matched to a gene; V was cut back by 1 base and J by 7 bases. CDR1 and CDR2 from the germline V gene are LGHNT and FRNRAP. The CDR3 protein is CASGLGQGRNEQFF. In DNA form, the CDR3 reads TGTGCTAGTGGTTTGGGACAGGGTCGGAATGAGCAGTTCTTC.

This chain uses TRBV29-1 with TRBJ1-5; no firm D call. Germline V gene lookup returns CDR1 SQVTM and CDR2 ANQGSEA. The CDR3 runs 12 residues. The germline V and J ends were trimmed by 1 base and 7 bases, with 8 bases remaining between them. The DNA for the CDR3 is TGCAGCGTTGAAGTGGTGGGCCAGCCCCAGCATTTT. Translating gives CSVEVVGQPQHF.

The gene calls are TRBV6-2 or TRBV6-3 and TRBJ1-1, with D possibly matching TRBD1 (6 bases). CDR3 length: 16 residues. Per germline, CDR1 MNHEY and CDR2 SVGEGT. V lost 0 bases, J lost 2 bases, and 13 bases lay in between. CDR3 protein: CASSYSMPQGNTEAFF. The CDR3 nucleotides are TGTGCCAGCAGTTACTCGATGCCACAGGGAAACACTGAAGCTTTCTTT.

The chain recombines TRBV29-1 with TRBJ2-3; a weak D match, TRBD2 (6 bases). Germline V CDR1 and CDR2: SQVTM, ANQGSEA. The CDR3 is 15 residues long. The ends were cut back, 5 bases at V and 2 bases at J, with 17 bases in the middle. CDR3 in amino acids: CSVSDLSGVTDTQYF. The CDR3 nucleotides are TGCAGCGTTTCTGATCTGTCGGGGGTCACAGATACGCAGTATTTT.

V usage is TRBV19 and J usage is TRBJ2-6; 8 bases map to TRBD1. After removal of 6 bases from V and 4 bases from J, the junction contained 8 bases not matched to a gene. The CDR3 consists of 16 residues. Germline CDR1 reads LNHDA; CDR2 reads SQIVND (reference sequence). The chain's CDR3 is CASRSTGGIGANVLTF. CDR3 DNA: TGTGCCAGTAGGTCAACAGGGGGAATCGGGGCCAACGTCCTGACTTTC.

V is TRBV7-9 and J is TRBJ2-5, with 8 nucleotides matching TRBD2. Germline loops: CDR1 SEHNR, CDR2 FQNEAQ (reference sequence). V shed 4 bases and J 5 bases; nucleotides not matched to a gene: 6. This CDR3 contains 14 residues. The CDR3 DNA is TGTGCCAGCAGCTGGCGGGGGGCAGACGAGACCCAGTACTTC. Protein product: CASSWRGADETQYF.

The CDR3 coding sequence is TGTGCCAGCAGCCAGAGTGGCGACCCGAGACTATATGGCTACACCTTC. Its protein product is CASSQSGDPRLYGYTF. The chain joins TRBV11-1 to TRBJ1-2; D not resolved. This CDR3 has 16 amino acids. Germline lookup yields CDR1 SGHAT and CDR2 FQDESV (reference sequence). V gave up 5 bases and J gave up 5 bases, with 21 bases separating them.

The chain carries TRBV3-1 (or the pseudogene TRBV3-2) and TRBJ1-2, with TRBD1 matching 7 bases. J gave up 4 bases and V 1 base, and 9 bases lay outside the gene matches. The CDR3 contains 16 residues. Looked up from germline, CDR1 is LGHDT and CDR2 is YNNKEL (reference sequence). The CDR3: CASSQATGRGVYGYTF. The CDR3 DNA follows: TGTGCCAGCAGCCAAGCGACAGGGCGAGGCGTCTATGGCTACACCTTC.

The chain employs TRBV2 and TRBJ1-5, with D perhaps TRBD1 (6 bases). CDR1 and CDR2 (germline): SNHLY, FYNNEI. CDR3 length: 14 residues. V dropped 6 bases and J dropped 6 bases, with 15 bases sitting between them. CDR3: CASRGAMRGQPQHF. The CDR3 nucleotides are TGTGCCAGCAGGGGGGCCATGAGGGGTCAGCCCCAGCATTTT.

This clone was detected only a few times. The J gene is TRBJ1-1, the V gene TRBV18; 8 nucleotides match TRBD1. The CDR3 has 15 amino acids. The ends lost 3 bases at V and 11 bases at J; junction bases unmatched: 14. Germline V CDR1 and CDR2: KGHSH, LQKENI. DNA for the CDR3: TGTGCCAGCTCACCCCCGGGACAGGCGAGCCTGCTGGCTTTCTTT. Translated, it gives CASSPPGQASLLAFF.

V gene TRBV19 combines with J gene TRBJ1-5, with D possibly matching TRBD1 (5 bases). The germline V gene has CDR1 LNHDA and CDR2 SQIVND (reference sequence). V lost 6 bases, J lost 7 bases, and 10 bases lay in between. The CDR3 contains 12 residues. CDR3 sequence reads: CASRGAGQPQHF. The CDR3 coding sequence is TGTGCCAGTAGAGGGGCAGGCCAGCCCCAGCATTTT.

Points on this clone: In the same sample, other DNA sequences code for this CDR3. The V gene is TRBV3-1 (or the pseudogene TRBV3-2), the J gene TRBJ1-2; D is unclear. V shed 1 base and J shed 2 bases, with 5 bases lying between them. This CDR3 contains 13 residues. Per germline, CDR1 LGHDT and CDR2 YNNKEL (reference sequence). Written as DNA, the CDR3 is TGTGCCAGCAGCCAAGGGCAGAACTATGGCTACACCTTC. Its protein product is CASSQGQNYGYTF.

The chain has TRBV3-1 (or the pseudogene TRBV3-2) and TRBJ2-5; 10 positions agree with TRBD2. Germline V lookup: CDR1 LGHDT, CDR2 YNNKEL (reference sequence). The CDR3 length is 16 residues. V lost 1 base to trimming and J lost 8 bases; unmatched junction nucleotides: 10. The CDR3 is CASSQGGSGGRATQYF. The CDR3 DNA reads as TGTGCCAGCAGCCAAGGTGGTAGCGGGGGGCGCGCTACCCAGTACTTC.

The chain combines TRBV3-1 (or the pseudogene TRBV3-2) with TRBJ2-3, with TRBD2 identical over 10 bases. The germline V gene encodes CDR1 LGHDT and CDR2 YNNKEL (reference sequence). V was pared by 6 bases and J by 0 bases, with 9 bases of the junction left unmatched. The CDR3 runs 17 residues. The CDR3 region is CASSSSGGAFSTDTQYF. The CDR3 nucleotides are TGTGCCAGCAGTTCGAGCGGGGGGGCCTTTAGCACAGATACGCAGTATTTT.

The V and J genes are TRBV14 and TRBJ2-3, with D possibly matching TRBD1 (6 bases). V was shortened by 3 bases and J by 3 bases, with 13 bases between the two germline ends. The CDR3 spans 15 residues. In germline, CDR1 is SGHDN, CDR2 FVKESK. CDR3 sequence: CASSHSKRGTDTQYF. DNA for the CDR3: TGTGCCAGCAGCCATTCGAAAAGGGGGACAGATACGCAGTATTTT.

On this clone: Other nucleotide sequences in the sample specify the same CDR3. The genes are TRBV2 and TRBJ1-1; 7 bases match TRBD1. V lost 6 bases to trimming and J lost 1 base; unmatched junction nucleotides: 2. The CDR3 totals 13 residues. Per the germline V gene, CDR1 is SNHLY and CDR2 is FYNNEI. The CDR3 is CASSGDRNTEAFF. Here the CDR3 DNA reads TGTGCCAGCAGCGGGGACAGGAACACTGAAGCTTTCTTT.

The rearrangement uses TRBV7-3 and TRBJ2-3, with 14 nucleotides matching TRBD2. V was pared by 5 bases and J by 5 bases, with 6 bases of the junction left unmatched. The CDR3 has 16 amino acids. Germline CDR1 SGHTA, CDR2 FQGTGA. CDR3 loop: CASSPRLAGGLDTQYF. The CDR3, as DNA: TGTGCCAGCAGCCCACGACTAGCGGGGGGGCTAGATACGCAGTATTTT.

The chain uses TRBV6-6 and TRBJ1-5, with TRBD1 matching 7 bases. The V and J ends lost 7 bases and 2 bases, in that order; junction bases with no gene match: 8. There are 15 residues in the CDR3. CDR1 MNHNY and CDR2 SVGAGI come from the germline V gene (reference sequence). CDR3 region: CASTKTGLRNQPQHF. CDR3 sequence (DNA): TGTGCCAGCACCAAGACAGGGCTACGCAATCAGCCCCAGCATTTT.

The gene calls are TRBV18 and TRBJ1-2, with 9 nucleotides matching TRBD1. There are 13 residues in the CDR3. Germline CDR1 KGHSH, CDR2 LQKENI. V trimming: 3 bases; J trimming: 8 bases; junction bases outside the gene matches: 4. The CDR3 sequence is CASSPDRGEGYTF. The CDR3 region has the DNA TGTGCCAGCTCACCTGACAGGGGGGAAGGCTACACCTTC.

The chain combines TRBV30 with TRBJ1-2, with D maybe TRBD1 (5 bases). The V end was cut by 3 bases, the J end by 4 bases, with 15 bases between. The CDR3 spans 14 residues. Germline CDR1 and CDR2: GTSNPN and SVGIG (reference sequence). The CDR3 DNA reads as TGTGCCTGGAGCTCTGGGGACTCGTCCTATGGCTACACCTTC. It specifies CAWSSGDSSYGYTF. Based on the CDR3 plus reference TRBV30 and TRBJ1-2, the full variable domain is SQTIHQWPATLVQPVGSPLSLECTVEGTSNPNLYWYRQAAGRGLQLLFYSVGIGQISSEVPQNLSASRPQDRQFILSSKKLLLSDSGFYLCAWSSGDSSYGYTFGSGTRLTVV.

Points on this clone: Additional DNA sequences in this sample encode the identical CDR3. This chain joins TRBV7-9 and TRBJ1-3, with 10 positions matching TRBD1. With 5 bases clipped from V and 2 bases from J, the junction kept 3 bases outside the gene matches. Germline CDR1 and CDR2: SEHNR and FQNEAQ (reference sequence). This CDR3 contains 15 residues. CDR3 sequence reads: CASSRQGAAGNTIYF. Here the CDR3 DNA reads TGTGCCAGCAGCCGACAGGGGGCTGCTGGAAACACCATATATTTT.